A single sample is the source of the 23 T cell receptor beta chains below, sequenced in a study of response to subunit inactivated influenza vaccine. Each CDR3 protein gets one entry after TCRdb re-called the RT-PCR reads with MiXCR. The top ten clones hold less than 15% of a sample with about 520,000 distinct CDR3 sequences, about 10% of them seen once. This sample comprised PBMCs from blood, obtained about 40 days after vaccination. The receptors stem from a man in his fifties or sixties who received an inactivated influenza vaccine.

This clonotype was detected only a few times. This CDR3 is CASSLAPGQGNGQYF. CDR3 in DNA: TGTGCCAGCAGCTTAGCCCCGGGACAGGGAAACGGGCAGTACTTC. This chain uses TRBV11-2 with TRBJ2-7, with 9 bases identical to TRBD1. This CDR3 is 15 amino acids long. Losses at the gene ends were 1 base for V and 9 bases for J; bases not matched to a gene: 10. Germline lookup yields CDR1 SGHAT and CDR2 FQNNGV.

This clonotype was picked up a small number of times. The chain uses TRBV18 and TRBJ2-7; 9 positions match TRBD1. CDR3 size: 15 residues. After removal of 2 bases from V and 3 bases from J, the junction contained 5 bases not matched to a gene. The germline V gene encodes CDR1 KGHSH and CDR2 LQKENI. In DNA, the CDR3 is TGTGCCAGCTCACCATCGGGACAGGGCTTCTACGAGCAGTACTTC. Protein: CASSPSGQGFYEQYF.

This clonotype was seen ten or more times. This sequence joins TRBV7-2 and TRBJ2-4; no clear D gene. The CDR3 totals 16 residues. CDR1 is SGHTA and CDR2 is FQGNSA in the germline V gene. V was clipped by 1 base and J by 6 bases, with 16 bases between them. The DNA for the CDR3 is TGTGCCAGCAGCTTAGGGGCGAGCAGGTCCTTAAACATTCAGTACTTC. Translation: CASSLGASRSLNIQYF.

This clonotype turned up a few times. The V call is TRBV29-1, the J call TRBJ1-2; 8 positions agree with TRBD1. The germline gives CDR1 SQVTM, CDR2 ANQGSEA. The CDR3 is 15 residues long. Trimming took 7 bases from V and 6 from J; bases not matched to a gene: 16. The chain's CDR3 is CSAIGQGKNGDGYTF. The CDR3 DNA reads as TGCAGCGCAATAGGACAGGGAAAAAATGGAGATGGCTACACCTTC. Combining the CDR3 with reference TRBV29-1 and TRBJ1-2 gives the whole variable domain SAVISQKPSRDICQRGTSLTIQCQVDSQVTMMFWYRQQPGQSLTLIATANQGSEATYESGFVIDKFPISRPNLTFSTLTVSNMSPEDSSIYLCSAIGQGKNGDGYTFGSGTRLTVV.

This rearrangement joins TRBV29-1 to TRBJ2-1; TRBD2 aligns across 7 bases. In germline, CDR1 is SQVTM, CDR2 ANQGSEA. After removal of 6 bases from V and 4 bases from J, the junction contained 9 bases not matched to a gene. This CDR3 is 14 amino acids long. CDR3 residues: CSVKSGTTYNEQFF. The CDR3 nucleotides read TGCAGCGTGAAATCCGGGACTACTTACAATGAGCAGTTCTTC.

J is TRBJ2-5 and V is TRBV11-2; 13 nucleotides agree with TRBD2. Trimming removed 1 base from V and 5 bases from J; junction bases left unmatched: 19. The CDR3 is 21 residues long. CDR1 is SGHAT, CDR2 FQNNGV, per germline. The CDR3 loop reads CASSLVSPFRTSGGPMETQYF. CDR3 DNA sequence: TGTGCCAGCAGCTTAGTCTCCCCCTTTAGGACTAGCGGGGGACCCATGGAGACCCAGTACTTC.

This chain links TRBV7-2 with TRBJ2-2, with D hard to call. From germline, CDR1 is SGHTA and CDR2 FQGNSA. The CDR3 has 16 amino acids. V was pared by 1 base and J by 4 bases, with 13 bases between. This CDR3 reads CASSLVSSPPTGELFF. DNA for the CDR3: TGTGCCAGCAGCTTAGTTAGCTCACCGCCCACCGGGGAGCTGTTTTTT.

The sample holds a few counts of this clonotype. The chain recombines TRBV5-1 with TRBJ1-2; possibly TRBD1 for D (6 bases). The CDR3 is 17 residues long. Germline CDR1 SGHRS, CDR2 YFSETQ. V lost 3 bases and J 0 bases, leaving 18 bases between the germline ends. The DNA for the CDR3 is TGCGCCAGCAGCTCGGGGGGGACAACTCCAACTAACTATGGCTACACCTTC. Protein: CASSSGGTTPTNYGYTF.

The chain is built from TRBV2 and TRBJ1-1; 7 bases are a match to TRBD1. The CDR3 contains 13 residues. Losses at the gene ends were 6 bases for V and 5 bases for J; bases not matched to a gene: 6. Looked up from germline, CDR1 is SNHLY and CDR2 is FYNNEI. The CDR3 nucleotides read TGTGCCAGCAGAGACAGGGAAGGGACTGAAGCTTTCTTT. Translating it yields CASRDREGTEAFF.

Many counts were recorded for this clonotype. The rearrangement uses TRBV24-1 and TRBJ2-1, with a possible D match to TRBD1 (6 bases). The CDR3 length is 16 residues. Trimming stripped 3 bases from V and 8 bases from J, with 19 bases between. Germline CDR1 KGHDR, CDR2 SFDVKD. CDR3 amino acids: CATSDPTGLRMDEQFF. The CDR3 DNA reads as TGTGCCACCAGTGATCCAACAGGGTTAAGGATGGATGAGCAGTTCTTC.

This clonotype was seen more than once but under ten times. The CDR3 DNA follows: TGTGCCAGCAGCCAGGGGTATACCGGGGAGCTGTTTTTT. Translating gives CASSQGYTGELFF. The rearrangement links TRBV4-2 to TRBJ2-2; D remains unclear. The CDR3 totals 13 residues. Per the germline V gene, CDR1 is LGHNA and CDR2 is YNFKEQ. The germline V and J ends were trimmed by 3 bases and 5 bases, with 7 bases remaining between them.

In the case of this clonotype: At one end the junction does not follow the germline gene, possibly because of a read error. The chain uses TRBV6-5 and TRBJ2-3; D tentatively reads TRBD1 or TRBD2 (6 bases each). Germline V CDR1 and CDR2: MNHEY, SVGAGI. This CDR3 contains 11 residues. The DNA of the CDR3 is TGTGCCAGCAGTAGGGGGGCATCCTCCTACTTT. Translated: CASSRGASSYF.

This clonotype was seen many times. The chain carries TRBV27 and TRBJ2-6; D not resolved. Germline V gene data show CDR1 as MNHEY and CDR2 as SMNVEV (reference sequence). There are 15 residues in the CDR3. The V and J ends lost 2 bases and 3 bases respectively, with 8 bases between them. CDR3 bases: TGTGCCAGCAGTTTAGGGGTTAGTGGGGCCAACGTCCTGACTTTC. Amino acid sequence: CASSLGVSGANVLTF.

In its sample, this clonotype was seen a few times. This chain connects TRBV7-2 to TRBJ2-3, with TRBD1 as a possible D gene (5 bases). Germline V CDR1 and CDR2: SGHTA, FQGNSA. Trimming took off 7 bases at V and 4 bases at J, with 12 bases between the two ends. The length of the CDR3 is 13 residues. CDR3 sequence reads: CASNLQGSDTQYF. The CDR3 DNA reads TGTGCCAGCAACTTGCAGGGCTCAGATACGCAGTATTTT.

At least ten counts were recorded for this clonotype. J is TRBJ2-5 and V is TRBV5-5; D gene unclear. The V end lost 4 bases, the J end lost 3 bases, and 10 bases lay between the germline ends. The CDR3 totals 13 residues. Germline CDR1 is SGHKS and CDR2 is YYEKEE (reference sequence). CDR3 residues: CASSGVTEETQYF. The DNA of the CDR3 is TGTGCCAGCAGCGGGGTTACCGAAGAGACCCAGTACTTC. The full variable domain, completed using reference TRBV5-5 and TRBJ2-5, is DAGVTQSPTHLIKTRGQQVTLRCSPISGHKSVSWYQQVLGQGPQFIFQYYEKEERGRGNFPDRFSARQFPNYSSELNVNALLLGDSALYLCASSGVTEETQYFGPGTRLLVL.

This clonotype was counted only a few times. The chain couples TRBV7-2 to TRBJ2-1; no clear D gene. The CDR3 runs 13 residues. Germline CDR1 reads SGHTA; CDR2 reads FQGNSA. V gave up 5 bases and J gave up 6 bases, with 11 bases separating them. CDR3 in amino acids: CASSNPTANEQFF. CDR3 DNA sequence: TGTGCCAGCAGCAATCCTACGGCCAATGAGCAGTTCTTC.

This clonotype was found many times. This chain connects TRBV7-3 to TRBJ2-2; D remains unclear. The CDR3 contains 13 residues. From germline, CDR1 is SGHTA and CDR2 FQGTGA. V lost 5 bases and J 6 bases, leaving 10 bases between the germline ends. The CDR3 sequence: CASSPAPAGELFF. The CDR3 bases are TGTGCCAGCAGCCCCGCGCCAGCCGGGGAGCTGTTTTTT.

This clonotype was observed a handful of times. The chain is built from TRBV12-3 or TRBV12-4 and TRBJ1-4; D uncertain. The CDR3 runs 13 residues. Trimming stripped 7 bases from V and 4 bases from J, with 10 bases between. CDR3 nucleotides: TGTGCCAGCACTGTACCTAATAATGAAAAACTGTTTTTT. Protein: CASTVPNNEKLFF.

This chain joins TRBV20-1 and TRBJ2-7; TRBD2 might be the D (7 bases). Germline loops: CDR1 DFQATT, CDR2 SNEGSKA (reference sequence). This CDR3 is 13 amino acids long. V lost 5 bases and J lost 2, with 13 bases in between. As DNA, the CDR3 is TGCAGTGCTCCCAGAGGGGGGGCCTACGAGCAGTACTTC. It yields the protein CSAPRGGAYEQYF.

J is TRBJ1-1 and V is TRBV5-5; 10 bases match TRBD1. There are 15 residues in the CDR3. CDR1 and CDR2 (germline): SGHKS, YYEKEE (reference sequence). The junction had 4 bases not matched to a gene; V was cut back by 3 bases and J by 2 bases. The CDR3 coding sequence is TGTGCCAGCAGCTCGCAGACAGGGGGCAACACTGAAGCTTTCTTT. Amino acid sequence: CASSSQTGGNTEAFF.

This clonotype has at least ten counts. The chain joins TRBV20-1 to TRBJ2-5; 7 positions match TRBD1. The V gene end was trimmed by 2 bases and the J gene end by 1 base; junction bases not matched to a gene: 4. Germline V gives CDR1 DFQATT, CDR2 SNEGSKA (reference sequence). The CDR3 has 14 residues. The CDR3 spells CSARSRDSQETQYF. DNA for the CDR3: TGCAGTGCTAGATCCCGGGACAGCCAAGAGACCCAGTACTTC.

Remarks on this clonotype: This likely comes from a read error, as the CDR3 has no conserved phenylalanine or tryptophan at its end. V gene TRBV6-2 or TRBV6-3 combines with J gene TRBJ2-7, with TRBD1 matching 8 bases. Germline lookup yields CDR1 MNHEY and CDR2 SVGEGT. The CDR3 runs to 17 residues. The ends lost 0 bases at V and 1 base at J; junction bases unmatched: 8. The CDR3 is CASSYSGWTGTSYEQYL. The CDR3 DNA is TGTGCCAGCAGTTACTCGGGCTGGACAGGGACATCCTACGAGCAGTACCTC.

This clonotype was seen many times. This chain joins TRBV4-2 and TRBJ1-1; D might be TRBD1 (6 bases). Trimming cost V 0 bases and J 0 bases, with 8 bases left between them. CDR3 length equals 15 residues. Germline V gene sequence: CDR1 LGHNA, CDR2 YNFKEQ. For the CDR3, the DNA is TGTGCCAGCAGCCAAGAGGGGGCCATGAACACTGAAGCTTTCTTT. This sequence encodes CASSQEGAMNTEAFF.